The clone carrying this T cell receptor (beta chain) was detected a few times. Antigen unknown. It was RNA transcripts that yielded the amplified TCR beta CDR3 regions. In the first-round RT-PCR of the TCR CDR3, the HTBI primer set was used. TCRdb fed the multiplex PCR reads into MiXCR, producing one record per CDR3 protein. The sample lists around 380,000 distinct CDR3 sequences; about 13% were seen once. This sample was taken from a study of T cells in Graves' hyperthyroidism and ophthalmopathy. Broader study findings: The authors' 13 V-J model separated ophthalmopathy from stable hyperthyroidism.

The source is a man under 40 with Graves' hyperthyroidism that later progressed to Graves' ophthalmopathy. Sequences were obtained from blood.

CDR3 loop: CASSPPDRGRYEQYF. The CDR3 nucleotides read TGTGCCAGCTCACCTCCGGACAGGGGACGATACGAGCAGTACTTC. The gene calls are TRBV18 and TRBJ2-7; 9 bases line up with TRBD1. The junction had 7 bases not matched to a gene; V was cut back by 3 bases and J by 4 bases. Germline V gene data show CDR1 as KGHSH and CDR2 as LQKENI. This CDR3 spans 15 amino acids.